Each of the 9 T cell receptor beta chains below was sequenced from the same sample in a study of control samples from healthy donors and cancer patients. Profiling relied on immunoSEQ multiplex PCR, and the TCRdb table lists in-frame clones only, not all of them. Of tens of thousands of clones in the sample, around 92% were seen once. The sequenced material came from blood. The origin of the receptors is a man in his fifties or sixties in good health.

The chain combines TRBV14 with TRBJ1-2; D perhaps matches TRBD1 (6 bases). V gave up 1 base and J gave up 4 bases, with 13 bases separating them. The germline V gene has CDR1 SGHDN and CDR2 FVKESK. This CDR3 has 15 residues. The CDR3: CASSQGRGRSYGYTF. The CDR3 DNA follows: TGTGCCAGCAGCCAAGGCCGGGGGCGCAGCTATGGCTACACCTTC.

The chain carries TRBV4-1 and TRBJ1-6; D is perhaps TRBD1 (5 bases). Trimming stripped 1 base from V and 4 bases from J, with 11 bases between. The CDR3 is 16 residues long. Germline V gives CDR1 MGHRA, CDR2 YSYEKL. The CDR3 region is CASSQATGVYNSPLHF. CDR3 bases: TGCGCCAGCAGCCAAGCGACGGGGGTTTATAATTCACCCCTCCACTTT.

The rearrangement joins TRBV5-4 to TRBJ1-1; 7 nucleotides align to TRBD1. V lost 3 bases to trimming and J lost 0 bases; unmatched junction nucleotides: 8. The CDR3 loop spans 16 amino acids. Germline lookup yields CDR1 SGHNT and CDR2 YYREEE (reference sequence). CDR3 bases: TGTGCCAGCAGCTCTACAGGGGCCCCAATGAACACTGAAGCTTTCTTT. Translating gives CASSSTGAPMNTEAFF.

The rearrangement joins TRBV6-1 to TRBJ1-6, with D unclear. CDR3 length: 14 residues. Trimming took off 3 bases at V and 7 bases at J, with 10 bases between the two ends. Per germline, CDR1 MNHNS and CDR2 SASEGT. CDR3 protein: CASSEPPGNSPLHF. CDR3 sequence (DNA): TGTGCCAGCAGTGAGCCCCCCGGGAATTCACCCCTCCACTTT.

This rearrangement joins TRBV6-1 to TRBJ2-2; TRBD2 agrees at 11 bases. The CDR3 has 18 residues. The germline V gene has CDR1 MNHNS and CDR2 SASEGT. J gave up 3 bases and V 3 bases, and 9 bases lay outside the gene matches. For the CDR3, the DNA is TGTGCCAGCAGTGACTTCTTGACTAGCGGGGTTTACACCGGGGAGCTGTTTTTT. Its protein product is CASSDFLTSGVYTGELFF.

This chain uses TRBV5-1 with TRBJ1-1, with D possibly being TRBD1 (6 bases). The V and J ends lost 5 bases and 1 base respectively, with 9 bases between them. This CDR3 is 13 amino acids long. Germline lookup yields CDR1 SGHRS and CDR2 YFSETQ. In DNA, the CDR3 is TGCGCCAGCAGGTGGGACAAGAACACTGAAGCTTTCTTT. Protein: CASRWDKNTEAFF.

The chain links TRBV7-2 to TRBJ2-3; 9 bases align to TRBD2. This CDR3 has 15 amino acids. V was pared by 3 bases and J by 5 bases, with 6 bases of the junction left unmatched. Germline assignment: CDR1 SGHTA and CDR2 FQGNSA. The CDR3 sequence is CASSLLAGRGDTQYF. For the CDR3, the DNA is TGTGCCAGCAGCTTGCTAGCGGGGCGAGGAGATACGCAGTATTTT.

In this sample, this clone turned up a few times. The rearrangement links TRBV7-8 to TRBJ2-3; TRBD2 might be the D (6 bases). The CDR3 runs to 15 residues. Per the germline V gene, CDR1 is SGHVS and CDR2 is FQNEAQ. The V end was cut by 1 base, the J end by 2 bases, with 10 bases between. The CDR3 nucleotides read TGTGCCAGCAGCTTAGGCCTAGCGAACACAGATACGCAGTATTTT. It translates to CASSLGLANTDTQYF.

The chain couples TRBV3-1 (or the pseudogene TRBV3-2) to TRBJ2-1; D possibly matches TRBD1 or TRBD2 (6 bases each). The CDR3 covers 15 residues. V lost 8 bases and J 3 bases, leaving 17 bases between the germline ends. Germline values: CDR1 LGHDT, CDR2 YNNKEL (reference sequence). CDR3 region: CASHGTGANYNEQFF. CDR3 DNA: TGTGCCAGCCACGGAACGGGGGCCAACTACAATGAGCAGTTCTTC.